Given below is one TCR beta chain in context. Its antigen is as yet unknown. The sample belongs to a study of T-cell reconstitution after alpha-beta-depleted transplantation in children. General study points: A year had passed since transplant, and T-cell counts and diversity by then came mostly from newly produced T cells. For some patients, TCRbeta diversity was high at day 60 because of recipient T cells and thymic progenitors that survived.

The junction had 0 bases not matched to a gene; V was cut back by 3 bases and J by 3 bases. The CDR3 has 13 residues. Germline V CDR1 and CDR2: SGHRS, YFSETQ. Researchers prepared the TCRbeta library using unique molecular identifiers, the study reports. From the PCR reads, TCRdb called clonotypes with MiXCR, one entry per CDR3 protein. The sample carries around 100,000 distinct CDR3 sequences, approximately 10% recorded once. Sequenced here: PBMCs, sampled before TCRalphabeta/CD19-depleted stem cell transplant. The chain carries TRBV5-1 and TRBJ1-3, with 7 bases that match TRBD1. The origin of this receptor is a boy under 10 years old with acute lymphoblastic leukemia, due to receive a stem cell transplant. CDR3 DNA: TGCGCCAGCAGCTACAGGGGTGGAAACACCATATATTTT. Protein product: CASSYRGGNTIYF.